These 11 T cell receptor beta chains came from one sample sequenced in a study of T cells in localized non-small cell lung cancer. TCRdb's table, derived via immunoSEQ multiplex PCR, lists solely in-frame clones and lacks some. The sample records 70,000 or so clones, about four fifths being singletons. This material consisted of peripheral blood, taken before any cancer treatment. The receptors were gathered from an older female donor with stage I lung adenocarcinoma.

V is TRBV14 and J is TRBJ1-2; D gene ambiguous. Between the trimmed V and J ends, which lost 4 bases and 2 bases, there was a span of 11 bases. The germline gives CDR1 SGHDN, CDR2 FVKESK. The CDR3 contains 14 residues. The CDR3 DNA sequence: TGTGCCAGCAGCCCCGCGGCGCGAAACTATGGCTACACCTTC. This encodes CASSPAARNYGYTF. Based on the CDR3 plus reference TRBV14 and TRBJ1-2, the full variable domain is EAGVTQFPSHSVIEKGQTVTLRCDPISGHDNLYWYRRVMGKEIKFLLHFVKESKQDESGMPNNRFLAERTGGTYSTLKVQPAELEDSGVYFCASSPAARNYGYTFGSGTRLTVV.

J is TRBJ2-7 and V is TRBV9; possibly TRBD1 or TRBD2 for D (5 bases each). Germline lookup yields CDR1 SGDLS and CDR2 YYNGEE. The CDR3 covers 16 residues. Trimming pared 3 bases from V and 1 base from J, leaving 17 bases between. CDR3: CASSAGQRGPSYEQYF. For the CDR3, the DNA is TGTGCCAGCAGCGCCGGCCAAAGGGGACCTTCCTACGAGCAGTACTTC.

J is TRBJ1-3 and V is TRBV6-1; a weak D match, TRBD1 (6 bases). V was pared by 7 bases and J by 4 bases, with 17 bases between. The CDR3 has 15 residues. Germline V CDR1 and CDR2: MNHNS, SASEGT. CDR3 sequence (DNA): TGTGCCAGCAACCAATGGGGGGGGCCGGGAAACACCATATATTTT. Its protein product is CASNQWGGPGNTIYF.

The DNA for the CDR3 is TGTGCCACCATGTCAGGGGCCCTATCCTACGAGCAGTACTTC. The encoded protein is CATMSGALSYEQYF. The chain uses TRBV19 and TRBJ2-7; D is possibly TRBD1 (6 bases). CDR1 is LNHDA, CDR2 SQIVND, per germline (reference sequence). The length of the CDR3 is 14 residues. V lost 10 bases to trimming and J lost 1 base, with 17 bases between them.

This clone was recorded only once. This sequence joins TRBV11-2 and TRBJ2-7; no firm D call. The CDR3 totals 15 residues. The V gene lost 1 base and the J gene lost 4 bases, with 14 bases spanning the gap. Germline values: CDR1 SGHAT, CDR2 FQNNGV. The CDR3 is CASSLVASSVYEQYF. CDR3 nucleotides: TGTGCCAGCAGCTTAGTGGCTAGTTCAGTGTACGAGCAGTACTTC.

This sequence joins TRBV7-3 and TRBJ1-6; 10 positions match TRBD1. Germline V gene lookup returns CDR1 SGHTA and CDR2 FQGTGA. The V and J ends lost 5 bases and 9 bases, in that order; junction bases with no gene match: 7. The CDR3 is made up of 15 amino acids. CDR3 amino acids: CASSLRQGAVSPLHF. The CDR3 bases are TGTGCCAGCAGCCTGCGACAGGGGGCGGTTTCACCCCTCCACTTT.

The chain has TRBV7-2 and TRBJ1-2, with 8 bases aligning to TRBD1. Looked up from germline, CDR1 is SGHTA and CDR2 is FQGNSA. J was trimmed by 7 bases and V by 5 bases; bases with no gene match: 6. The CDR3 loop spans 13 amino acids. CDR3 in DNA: TGTGCCAGCAGCGTTGACAGGGGCGGTGGCTACACCTTC. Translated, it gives CASSVDRGGGYTF.

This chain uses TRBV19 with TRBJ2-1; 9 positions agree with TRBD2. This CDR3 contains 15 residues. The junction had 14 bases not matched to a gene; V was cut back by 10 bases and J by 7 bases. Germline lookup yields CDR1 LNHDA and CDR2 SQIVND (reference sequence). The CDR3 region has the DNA TGTGCCACCACGTTTCCTAGCGGGATTGGGAATGAGCAGTTCTTC. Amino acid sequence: CATTFPSGIGNEQFF.

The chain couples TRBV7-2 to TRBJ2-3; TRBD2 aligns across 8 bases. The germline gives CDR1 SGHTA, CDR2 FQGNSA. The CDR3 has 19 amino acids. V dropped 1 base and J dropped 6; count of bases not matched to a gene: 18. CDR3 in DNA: TGTGCCAGCAGCTTAGGATTGCGCGCGGGGGGCCGACAGTACGATACGCAGTATTTT. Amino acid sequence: CASSLGLRAGGRQYDTQYF.

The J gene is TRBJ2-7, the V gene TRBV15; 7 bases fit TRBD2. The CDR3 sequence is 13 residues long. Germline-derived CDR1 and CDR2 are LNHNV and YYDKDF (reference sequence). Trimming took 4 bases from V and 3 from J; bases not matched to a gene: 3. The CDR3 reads CATSMASGYEQYF. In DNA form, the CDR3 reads TGTGCCACCAGCATGGCTAGCGGCTACGAGCAGTACTTC.

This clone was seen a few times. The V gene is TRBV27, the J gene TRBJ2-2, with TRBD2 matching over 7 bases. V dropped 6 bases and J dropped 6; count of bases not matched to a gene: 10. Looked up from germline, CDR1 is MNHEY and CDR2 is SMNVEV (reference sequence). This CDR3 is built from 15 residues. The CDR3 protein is CASSQGLMSAGELFF. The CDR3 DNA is TGTGCCAGCAGCCAGGGACTAATGAGCGCCGGGGAGCTGTTTTTT.